What follows are 3 T cell receptor beta chains derived from one specimen sequenced in a study of beta chain features in type 1 diabetes listed by TCRdb under 2018. The receptor library was made with the immunoSEQ multiplex PCR assay. The entire amount of isolated RNA was reverse transcribed using the High Capacity cDNA Reverse Transcription Kit, so the sequenced TCRB transcripts were expressed ones. TCRdb provides this immuneACCESS table in a form limited to in-frame rearrangements. Some clones are lacking; in checked studies, under half of them reflect an unresolved V gene, and why the rest are absent is not known. This sample comprises 120,000 to 150,000 clones, 6.9% of them detected only once. The ten largest clones capture more than 1.1% of the sample. Sequencing was done on a sample of central memory CD4+ T cells from blood. Receptor source: a woman aged 25 to 39 in good health.

The CDR3 region is CSVGQRSRGYTF. The CDR3 DNA is TGCAGCGTCGGACAAAGATCGAGGGGCTACACCTTC. The V call is TRBV29-1, the J call TRBJ1-2, with D perhaps TRBD1 (5 bases). CDR3 length: 12 amino acids. Trimming took 6 bases from V and 8 from J, leaving 16 bases between them. The germline gives CDR1 SQVTM, CDR2 ANQGSEA.

The chain uses TRBV7-9 and TRBJ1-2; 8 nucleotides align to TRBD1. Unmatched junction bases numbered 7, after V lost 5 bases and J lost 5 bases. The V gene's germline CDR1 is SEHNR and CDR2 FQNEAQ (reference sequence). The CDR3 covers 14 residues. The CDR3 DNA is TGTGCCAGCAGCCTCGACAGGGGAGTTTATGGCTACACCTTC. The encoded protein is CASSLDRGVYGYTF. Using reference TRBV7-9 and TRBJ1-2 for the parts outside the CDR3, the full variable domain is DTGVSQNPRHKITKRGQNVTFRCDPISEHNRLYWYRQTLGQGPEFLTYFQNEAQLEKSRLLSDRFSAERPKGSFSTLEIQRTEQGDSAMYLCASSLDRGVYGYTFGSGTRLTVV.

This clone was seen at least ten times. V usage is TRBV4-2 and J usage is TRBJ2-3; the match to TRBD2 covers 8 bases. The germline CDR1 and CDR2 sequences are LGHNA and YNFKEQ. The V gene end was trimmed by 1 base and the J gene end by 2 bases; junction bases not matched to a gene: 2. The CDR3 consists of 15 residues. CDR3 in DNA: TGTGCCAGCAGCCAAGGGCGGGAGGTCACAGATACGCAGTATTTT. Encoded protein: CASSQGREVTDTQYF.